This T cell receptor beta chain originates from a study of blood T cells in healthy people across ages. Study observations and caveats: With donor CMV status unknown, expanded clonotype changes were possibly confounded. Higher naive T cell percentage went strongly together with higher TCR beta diversity.

The individuals who served as donors were healthy Caucasians living in Russia, aged roughly 6 to 100. Peripheral blood was drawn, roughly 10 milliliters per donor. A word on this clonotype: Its antigen remains unidentified.

The second PCR ran about 6 to 11 cycles with a sample-barcoded 5' primer and J-beta primers. TCRdb re-called the 5' RACE reads with MiXCR, one entry per CDR3 protein. The profile covers fewer than 1,000,000 distinct CDR3 sequences, with about half appearing a single time and about a sixth taken by the ten largest. The ends lost 0 bases at V and 4 bases at J; junction bases unmatched: 11. CDR1 is DFQATT, CDR2 SNEGSKA, per germline (reference sequence). This CDR3 contains 16 residues. The source is a man older than 75 in good health. Sequenced sample: blood. J is TRBJ2-7 and V is TRBV20-1; 8 nucleotides match TRBD2. CDR3 sequence: CSARERPAGVPYEQYF. The DNA for the CDR3 is TGCAGTGCTAGAGAACGGCCAGCGGGAGTGCCGTACGAGCAGTACTTC.